At least ten counts were recorded for the clone carrying this T cell receptor (beta chain). Its matching antigen is unknown. TCRdb itself ran the reads through MiXCR, one entry per CDR3 protein. Of hundreds of thousands of distinct CDR3 sequences listed, approximately 32% are singletons. The data belong to a study of T cell repertoires in cytomegalovirus infection. Study overall: Indications of both CMV infection and matching HLA type were provided by public TCR beta signatures. General study points: Ex vivo, HLA-C-restricted CMV-specific TCR beta clonotypes prevailed over the rest of the response.

Germline loops: CDR1 SGHTA, CDR2 FQGNSA. CDR3 length equals 16 residues. The ends were cut back, 4 bases at V and 0 bases at J, with 14 bases in the middle. The V and J genes are TRBV7-2 and TRBJ2-3, with D unclear. The source is a human donor in good health (CMV status not recorded). Some clones in this sample may be carry-over from other donors' samples. The specimen was PBMCs. The CDR3 bases are TGTGCCAGCAGCTCCCTTCTGGGCTCTAGCACAGATACGCAGTATTTT. Translated: CASSSLLGSSTDTQYF.